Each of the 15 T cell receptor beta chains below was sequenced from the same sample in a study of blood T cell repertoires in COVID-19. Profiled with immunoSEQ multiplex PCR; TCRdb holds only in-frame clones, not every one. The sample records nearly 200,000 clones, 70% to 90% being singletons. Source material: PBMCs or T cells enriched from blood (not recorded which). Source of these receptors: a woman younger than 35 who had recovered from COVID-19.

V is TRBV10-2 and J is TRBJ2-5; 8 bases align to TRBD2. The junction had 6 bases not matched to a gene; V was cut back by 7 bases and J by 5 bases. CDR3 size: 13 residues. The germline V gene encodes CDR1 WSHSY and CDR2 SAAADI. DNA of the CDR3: TGCGCCAGCAAGAGAGCGGGGGAGGAGACCCAGTACTTC. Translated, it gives CASKRAGEETQYF.

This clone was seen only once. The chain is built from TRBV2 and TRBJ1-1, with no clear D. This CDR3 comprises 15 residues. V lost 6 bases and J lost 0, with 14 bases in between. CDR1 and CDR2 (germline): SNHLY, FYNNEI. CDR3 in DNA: TGTGCCAGCAGCGATCCCCGGGGAATGAACACTGAAGCTTTCTTT. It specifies CASSDPRGMNTEAFF.

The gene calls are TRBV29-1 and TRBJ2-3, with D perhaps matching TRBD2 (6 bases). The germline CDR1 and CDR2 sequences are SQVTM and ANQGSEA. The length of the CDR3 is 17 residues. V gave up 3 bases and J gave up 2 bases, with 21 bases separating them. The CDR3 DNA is TGCAGCGTTGAGAGGTTAGGAGGGGAACAATCCACAGATACGCAGTATTTT. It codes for CSVERLGGEQSTDTQYF.

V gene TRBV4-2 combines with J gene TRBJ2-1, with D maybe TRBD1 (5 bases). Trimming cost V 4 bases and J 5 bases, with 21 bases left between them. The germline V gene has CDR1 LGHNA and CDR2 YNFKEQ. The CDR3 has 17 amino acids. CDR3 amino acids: CASSPLRGSKGHNEQFF. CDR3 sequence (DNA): TGTGCCAGCAGCCCCCTCCGAGGTAGCAAGGGGCACAATGAGCAGTTCTTC.

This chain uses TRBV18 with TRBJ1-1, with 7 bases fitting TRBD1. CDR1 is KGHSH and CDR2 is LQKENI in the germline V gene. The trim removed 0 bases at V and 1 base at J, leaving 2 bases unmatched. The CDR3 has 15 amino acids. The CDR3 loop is CASSPPRGQNTEAFF. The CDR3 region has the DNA TGTGCCAGCTCACCACCAAGGGGGCAGAACACTGAAGCTTTCTTT.

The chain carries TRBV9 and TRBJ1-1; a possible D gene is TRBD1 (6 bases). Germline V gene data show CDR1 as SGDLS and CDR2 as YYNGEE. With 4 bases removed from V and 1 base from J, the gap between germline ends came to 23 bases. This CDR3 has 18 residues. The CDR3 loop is CASSPPVGTSAANTEAFF. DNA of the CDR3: TGTGCCAGCAGCCCGCCGGTGGGGACATCAGCCGCGAACACTGAAGCTTTCTTT.

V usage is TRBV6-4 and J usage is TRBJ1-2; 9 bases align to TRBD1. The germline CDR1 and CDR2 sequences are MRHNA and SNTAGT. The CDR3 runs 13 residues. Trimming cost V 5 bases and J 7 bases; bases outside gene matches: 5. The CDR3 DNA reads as TGTGCCAGCAGTCCGACAGGGGGGATTGGCTACACCTTC. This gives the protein CASSPTGGIGYTF.

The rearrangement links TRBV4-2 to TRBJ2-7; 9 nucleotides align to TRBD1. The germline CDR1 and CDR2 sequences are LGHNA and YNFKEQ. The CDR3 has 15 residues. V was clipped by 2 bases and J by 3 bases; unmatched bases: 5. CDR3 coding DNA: TGTGCCAGCAGCCAAAGGACAGGGGATTTCTACGAGCAGTACTTC. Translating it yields CASSQRTGDFYEQYF.

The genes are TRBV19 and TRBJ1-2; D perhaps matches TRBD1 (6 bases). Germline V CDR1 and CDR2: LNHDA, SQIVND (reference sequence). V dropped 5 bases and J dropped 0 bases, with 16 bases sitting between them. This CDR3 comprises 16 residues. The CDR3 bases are TGTGCCAGTAGTGTTCACAGGGAATCCGCTAACTATGGCTACACCTTC. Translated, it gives CASSVHRESANYGYTF.

The CDR3 DNA reads TGTGCCAGTACCCTGCAGGGGCAGATCGTTAGCAATCAGCCCCAGCATTTT. Translating gives CASTLQGQIVSNQPQHF. This rearrangement joins TRBV19 to TRBJ1-5; a possible D gene is TRBD1 (6 bases). CDR3 size: 17 residues. Germline V lookup: CDR1 LNHDA, CDR2 SQIVND (reference sequence). V was shortened by 7 bases and J by 0 bases, with 19 bases between the two germline ends.

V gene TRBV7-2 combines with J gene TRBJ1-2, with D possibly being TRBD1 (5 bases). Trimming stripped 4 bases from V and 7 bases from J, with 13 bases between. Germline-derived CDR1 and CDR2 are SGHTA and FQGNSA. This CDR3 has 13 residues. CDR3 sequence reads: CASSWGTPFGYTF. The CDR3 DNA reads TGTGCCAGCAGCTGGGGCACCCCCTTTGGCTACACCTTC.

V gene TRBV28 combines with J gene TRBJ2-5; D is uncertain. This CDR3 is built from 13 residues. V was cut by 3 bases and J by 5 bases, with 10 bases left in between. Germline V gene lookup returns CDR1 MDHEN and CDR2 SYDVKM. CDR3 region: CASSFGAVETQYF. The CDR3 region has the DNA TGTGCCAGCAGTTTTGGCGCGGTGGAGACCCAGTACTTC.

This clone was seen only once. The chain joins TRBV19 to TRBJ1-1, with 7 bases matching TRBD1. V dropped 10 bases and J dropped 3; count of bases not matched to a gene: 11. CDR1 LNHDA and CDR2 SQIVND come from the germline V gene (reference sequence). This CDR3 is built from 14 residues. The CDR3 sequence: CATTLQGWDTEAFF. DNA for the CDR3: TGTGCCACTACCTTACAGGGGTGGGACACTGAAGCTTTCTTT. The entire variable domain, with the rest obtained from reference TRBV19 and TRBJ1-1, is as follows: DGGITQSPKYLFRKEGQNVTLSCEQNLNHDAMYWYRQDPGQGLRLIYYSQIVNDFQKGDIAEGYSVSREKKESFPLTVTSAQKNPTAFYLCATTLQGWDTEAFFGQGTRLTVV.

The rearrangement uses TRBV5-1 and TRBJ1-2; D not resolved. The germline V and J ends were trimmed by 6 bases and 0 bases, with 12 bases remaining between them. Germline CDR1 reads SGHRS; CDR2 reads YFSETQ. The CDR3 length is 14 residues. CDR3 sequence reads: CASMAEPTNYGYTF. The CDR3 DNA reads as TGCGCCAGCATGGCAGAACCGACTAACTATGGCTACACCTTC.

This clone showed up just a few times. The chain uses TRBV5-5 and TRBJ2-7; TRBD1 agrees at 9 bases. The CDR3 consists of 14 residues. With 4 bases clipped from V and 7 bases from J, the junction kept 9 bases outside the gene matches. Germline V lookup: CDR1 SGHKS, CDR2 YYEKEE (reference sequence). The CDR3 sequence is CASSHGTGIREQYF. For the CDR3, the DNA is TGTGCCAGCAGCCACGGGACAGGGATTCGGGAGCAGTACTTC.